The clone carrying this T cell receptor delta chain was seen a few times. As yet, its antigen is unknown. The data derive from a study of Vδ1+ human thymocytes. After alphabeta T cell depletion, CD3+ Vdelta1+ Vdelta2- thymocytes were sorted. The template was reverse-transcribed extracted RNA. Pooled V-gene forward primers with one constant-region reverse primer generated the CDR3 amplicons by multiplex PCR. TCRdb redid the clone calls on the multiplex PCR reads with CATT. Of about 55,000 delta-chain clones listed, 15% are singletons. The ends lost 5 bases at V and 9 bases at J; junction bases unmatched: 37. This CDR3 has 21 amino acids. Germline loops: CDR1 TVYSNPD, CDR2 GDNSRS (reference sequence). Study-level results: Thymic delta-chain repertoires held roughly 18% Vdelta2 sequences and few Vdelta3, despite high sort purity. Many TRG clonotypes were shared between donors; TRD repertoires were essentially private. Thymic TRG and TRD repertoires appeared highly polyclonal, with Gaussian CDR3 length distributions. Bulk data may be misread because of unexpected Vdelta2 sequences.

Sequencing input: Vdelta1+ gamma-delta thymocytes from the thymus. This sample's subset: FACS-sorted CD3+ TCRalphabeta- TCRVdelta1+ TCRVdelta2- thymocytes. The origin of this receptor is a boy less than two years old who had congenital heart surgery. J is TRDJ1 and V is TRDV3; 9 bases are shared with TRDD3. CDR3 region: CAHANPLRLPSGIRQDTELIF. DNA for the CDR3: TGTGCCCACGCCAACCCCCTTCGATTGCCTTCGGGGATACGCCAGGATACGGAACTCATCTTT.